This note documents a single TCR beta chain sequence. Its specificity is unknown. Germline V gene lookup returns CDR1 SGHAT and CDR2 FQNNGV. This CDR3 is 17 amino acids long. V was cut by 2 bases and J by 9 bases, with 25 bases left in between. The data are from a study of early T cells in non-severe SARS-CoV-2 infection. Study background: Sequencing of bulk RNA from unsorted whole blood was done, without chain pairing.

In the library, individual cDNA molecules carried attached unique molecular identifiers. TCRdb reprocessed the 5' RACE reads with MiXCR, giving one entry per CDR3 protein. Seen here are about 49,000 distinct CDR3 sequences, about 12% observed once, and the top ten hold 8.5% to 10%. Broader study findings: Anti-spike CD8 responses were favored by VDJdb matching, which missed private and CD4 specificities.

This chain uses TRBV11-2 with TRBJ1-1; possible D gene TRBD1, 5 bases. The sequence was collected from an adult who was a healthcare worker with PCR-confirmed SARS-CoV-2 infection or an uninfected control (not recorded which). Material for sequencing was whole blood. Written as DNA, the CDR3 is TGTGCCAGCAGCTTACCCTTTCAAGGGGTAGCTTATCGGAAAGCTTTCTTT. It yields the protein CASSLPFQGVAYRKAFF. The full variable domain, rest sourced from reference TRBV11-2 and TRBJ1-1, is EAGVAQSPRYKIIEKRQSVAFWCNPISGHATLYWYQQILGQGPKLLIQFQNNGVVDDSQLPKDRFSAERLKGVDSTLKIQPAKLEDSAVYLCASSLPFQGVAYRKAFFGQGTRLTVV.